A single sample is the source of the 7 T cell receptor beta chains below, sequenced in a study of PD-L1 blockade in urothelial cancer. As to time point: pretreatment peripheral blood. Generated by immunoSEQ multiplex PCR, the TCRdb table keeps only in-frame clones and is missing some. The sample includes 49,000 or so clones, 79% of them seen just once. This specimen was PBMCs, taken around atezolizumab (anti-PD-L1) treatment. The source is a man in his sixties or seventies with urothelial cancer.

The chain joins TRBV7-2 to TRBJ2-3; possible D gene TRBD2, 6 bases. The germline V and J ends were trimmed by 2 bases and 6 bases, with 15 bases remaining between them. CDR3 length equals 15 residues. Germline lookup yields CDR1 SGHTA and CDR2 FQGNSA. In DNA, the CDR3 is TGTGCCAGCAGCTTATCAGGGAGGAGGATCGATACGCAGTATTTT. This codes for CASSLSGRRIDTQYF.

V is TRBV7-9 and J is TRBJ1-1; 9 nucleotides line up with TRBD1. Germline V gene lookup returns CDR1 SEHNR and CDR2 FQNEAQ (reference sequence). With 5 bases clipped from V and 7 bases from J, the junction kept 8 bases outside the gene matches. The CDR3 contains 14 residues. The CDR3 region is CASSLGTGRFEAFF. The CDR3 DNA follows: TGTGCCAGCAGCCTCGGGACAGGGAGGTTTGAAGCTTTCTTT.

At least ten counts were recorded for this clone. This sequence joins TRBV15 and TRBJ1-4; D possibly corresponds to TRBD1 (5 bases). Per germline, CDR1 LNHNV and CDR2 YYDKDF (reference sequence). The V end lost 5 bases, the J end lost 7 bases, and 20 bases lay between the germline ends. The CDR3 covers 16 residues. The CDR3 DNA reads TGTGCCACCAGCTCTGGGGTGCAGGGAATTACTGAAAAACTGTTTTTT. Protein sequence: CATSSGVQGITEKLFF. Together with reference TRBV15 and TRBJ1-4, the CDR3 gives the full variable domain: DAMVIQNPRYQVTQFGKPVTLSCSQTLNHNVMYWYQQKSSQAPKLLFHYYDKDFNNEADTPDNFQSRRPNTSFCFLDIRSPGLGDTAMYLCATSSGVQGITEKLFFGSGTQLSVL.

This chain connects TRBV30 to TRBJ2-5, with D possibly matching TRBD2 (6 bases). The germline V and J ends were trimmed by 3 bases and 5 bases, with 10 bases remaining between them. This CDR3 has 12 residues. Germline lookup yields CDR1 GTSNPN and CDR2 SVGIG (reference sequence). The DNA for the CDR3 is TGTGCCTGGAGGGGACTGGTGGAGACCCAGTACTTC. Its translation: CAWRGLVETQYF.

The rearrangement links TRBV7-6 to TRBJ2-1, with D possibly TRBD2 on 5 matching bases. Germline CDR1 is SGHVS and CDR2 is FNYEAQ. V was trimmed by 2 bases and J by 9 bases, leaving 11 bases between them. The CDR3 extends over 13 amino acids. The CDR3 bases are TGTGCCAGCAGCTTAAGTAGCGTAGGTGAGCAGTTCTTC. Amino acids: CASSLSSVGEQFF.

The J gene is TRBJ1-5, the V gene TRBV19; D is perhaps TRBD1 (5 bases). The germline V and J ends were trimmed by 5 bases and 0 bases, with 17 bases remaining between them. Germline lookup yields CDR1 LNHDA and CDR2 SQIVND (reference sequence). The CDR3 consists of 17 residues. The chain's CDR3 is CASSVGAGRDSNQPQHF. As DNA, the CDR3 is TGTGCCAGTAGTGTTGGGGCTGGGCGTGATAGCAATCAGCCCCAGCATTTT.

V and J are TRBV27 and TRBJ2-6; TRBD1 matches 7 bases. This CDR3 comprises 18 residues. Per germline, CDR1 MNHEY and CDR2 SMNVEV (reference sequence). J was trimmed by 2 bases and V by 5 bases; bases with no gene match: 12. The CDR3, as DNA: TGTGCCAGCAGTCCCTTGGACAGGTCCCCCGCTGGGGCCAACGTCCTGACTTTC. Translating gives CASSPLDRSPAGANVLTF. The full variable domain, with the rest looked up from reference TRBV27 and TRBJ2-6, is EAQVTQNPRYLITVTGKKLTVTCSQNMNHEYMSWYRQDPGLGLRQIYYSMNVEVTDKGDVPEGYKVSRKEKRNFPLILESPSPNQTSLYFCASSPLDRSPAGANVLTFGAGSRLTVL.